The 14 T cell receptor beta chains in this list originate from one sample, sequenced in a study of cytomegalovirus exposure and HLA in healthy donors. This table comes from immunoSEQ multiplex PCR, and its TCRdb copy is limited to in-frame clones, with some not included. The sample gives about 170,000 clones, about 96% of which show up once; more than 0.7% is in the top ten. The sample comprised PBMCs. These receptors all stem from a young woman in good health and CMV-seronegative.

The genes are TRBV15 and TRBJ2-7, with 10 bases lining up with TRBD1. J gave up 3 bases and V 1 base, and 0 bases lay outside the gene matches. Germline lookup yields CDR1 LNHNV and CDR2 YYDKDF (reference sequence). The CDR3 runs 14 residues. The CDR3, as DNA: TGTGCCACCAGCAGAGGGACAGGGGGCTACGAGCAGTACTTC. Amino acid sequence: CATSRGTGGYEQYF.

This CDR3 reads CAWRQGDINGYTF. For the CDR3, the DNA is TGTGCCTGGCGACAGGGGGACATCAATGGCTACACCTTC. This chain uses TRBV30 with TRBJ1-2; 9 bases are shared with TRBD1. The CDR3 is 13 residues long. Trimming removed 5 bases from V and 6 bases from J; junction bases left unmatched: 7. Germline V lookup: CDR1 GTSNPN, CDR2 SVGIG (reference sequence).

V gene TRBV12-5 combines with J gene TRBJ1-5; D unclear. The CDR3 is 16 amino acids. V was trimmed by 1 base and J by 11 bases, leaving 21 bases between them. Germline V gene lookup returns CDR1 LGHNT and CDR2 FRNRAP. For the CDR3, the DNA is TGTGCTAGTGGTTTGGAAAACATTCGGGGAAGCTTAGCCCAGCATTTT. The encoded protein is CASGLENIRGSLAQHF. Together with reference TRBV12-5 and TRBJ1-5, the CDR3 gives the full variable domain: DARVTQTPRHKVTEMGQEVTMRCQPILGHNTVFWYRQTMMQGLELLAYFRNRAPLDDSGMPKDRFSAEMPDATLATLKIQPSEPRDSAVYFCASGLENIRGSLAQHFGDGTRLSIL.

V and J are TRBV10-3 and TRBJ2-7; 7 positions agree with TRBD1. Germline V lookup: CDR1 ENHRY, CDR2 SYGVKD. This CDR3 has 13 residues. The J segment lost 4 bases and the V segment lost 8 bases, leaving 8 bases of the junction unmatched. The CDR3 here is CAIRWDSYYEQYF. CDR3 in DNA: TGTGCCATCCGATGGGACAGTTATTACGAGCAGTACTTC.

The chain is built from TRBV30 and TRBJ2-5, with D unclear. Trimming cost V 0 bases and J 1 base, with 6 bases left between them. CDR1 and CDR2 (germline): GTSNPN, SVGIG (reference sequence). The CDR3 covers 13 residues. The chain's CDR3 is CAWSVRSQETQYF. In DNA, the CDR3 is TGTGCCTGGAGTGTTCGTAGCCAAGAGACCCAGTACTTC.

The J gene is TRBJ2-7, the V gene TRBV14, with D possibly matching TRBD1 (5 bases). This CDR3 contains 14 residues. Looked up from germline, CDR1 is SGHDN and CDR2 is FVKESK. The V end lost 1 base, the J end lost 4 bases, and 11 bases lay between the germline ends. The DNA of the CDR3 is TGTGCCAGCAGCCAAGTTCAGGGATCGTACGAGCAGTACTTC. It specifies CASSQVQGSYEQYF.

The chain links TRBV7-9 to TRBJ2-4; 8 positions agree with TRBD1. This CDR3 is 19 amino acids long. Germline loops: CDR1 SEHNR, CDR2 FQNEAQ (reference sequence). After removal of 3 bases from V and 3 bases from J, the junction contained 16 bases not matched to a gene. CDR3 region: CASSLVDRGIGIGKNIQYF. The CDR3 DNA reads TGTGCCAGCAGCTTGGTCGACAGGGGCATCGGTATCGGCAAAAACATTCAGTACTTC.

V gene TRBV5-1 combines with J gene TRBJ2-1; 7 nucleotides align to TRBD1. The CDR3 consists of 16 residues. Trimming cost V 3 bases and J 8 bases; bases outside gene matches: 14. Germline V gives CDR1 SGHRS, CDR2 YFSETQ. The CDR3 nucleotides are TGCGCCAGCAGCTGGGGGCCGACAGGGAGTCTCGATGAGCAGTTCTTC. It yields the protein CASSWGPTGSLDEQFF.

The V gene is TRBV5-4, the J gene TRBJ2-1; 7 positions match TRBD1. Looked up from germline, CDR1 is SGHNT and CDR2 is YYREEE (reference sequence). Unmatched junction bases numbered 9, after V lost 1 base and J lost 5 bases. The length of the CDR3 is 16 residues. CDR3 coding DNA: TGTGCCAGCAGCTTGAGGGCCAGGGGGTGGGACAATGAGCAGTTCTTC. This gives the protein CASSLRARGWDNEQFF.

The chain carries TRBV19 and TRBJ1-1; weak D call: TRBD1 (5 bases). The CDR3 contains 14 residues. V was cut by 5 bases and J by 2 bases, with 12 bases left in between. Germline V gene data show CDR1 as LNHDA and CDR2 as SQIVND (reference sequence). The CDR3 nucleotides read TGTGCCAGTAGTGCCTTGGACACAAACACTGAAGCTTTCTTT. This codes for CASSALDTNTEAFF.

This chain uses TRBV6-5 with TRBJ2-5; 8 nucleotides align to TRBD1. CDR3 length equals 15 residues. The trim removed 4 bases at V and 1 base at J, leaving 5 bases unmatched. From germline, CDR1 is MNHEY and CDR2 SVGAGI. CDR3 DNA: TGTGCCAGCAGTTCCGCCGGGACAGGCCAAGAGACCCAGTACTTC. Protein product: CASSSAGTGQETQYF.

The chain is built from TRBV19 and TRBJ1-3; D may be TRBD1 (5 bases). This CDR3 is 15 amino acids long. With 5 bases removed from V and 0 bases from J, the gap between germline ends came to 11 bases. The V gene's germline CDR1 is LNHDA and CDR2 SQIVND (reference sequence). The CDR3 DNA sequence: TGTGCCAGTAGTCGGGACTTGGGCTCTGGAAACACCATATATTTT. Translating it yields CASSRDLGSGNTIYF.

This chain's CDR3 is CASSQGTDRGRSGYTF. CDR3 nucleotides: TGCGCCAGCAGCCAAGGAACGGACAGGGGGCGAAGCGGCTACACCTTC. The gene calls are TRBV4-1 and TRBJ1-2; TRBD1 agrees at 11 bases. CDR3 length: 16 amino acids. V gave up 1 base and J gave up 8 bases; unmatched junction bases: 9. Germline values: CDR1 MGHRA, CDR2 YSYEKL.

The CDR3 nucleotides are TGTGCCAGCAGCCGGGACAGGGGCCACTATGGCTACACCTTC. Residues: CASSRDRGHYGYTF. The chain carries TRBV6-6 and TRBJ1-2, with 10 bases aligning to TRBD1. This CDR3 contains 14 residues. Germline CDR1 reads MNHNY; CDR2 reads SVGAGI (reference sequence). The J segment lost 3 bases and the V segment lost 6 bases, leaving 4 bases of the junction unmatched.